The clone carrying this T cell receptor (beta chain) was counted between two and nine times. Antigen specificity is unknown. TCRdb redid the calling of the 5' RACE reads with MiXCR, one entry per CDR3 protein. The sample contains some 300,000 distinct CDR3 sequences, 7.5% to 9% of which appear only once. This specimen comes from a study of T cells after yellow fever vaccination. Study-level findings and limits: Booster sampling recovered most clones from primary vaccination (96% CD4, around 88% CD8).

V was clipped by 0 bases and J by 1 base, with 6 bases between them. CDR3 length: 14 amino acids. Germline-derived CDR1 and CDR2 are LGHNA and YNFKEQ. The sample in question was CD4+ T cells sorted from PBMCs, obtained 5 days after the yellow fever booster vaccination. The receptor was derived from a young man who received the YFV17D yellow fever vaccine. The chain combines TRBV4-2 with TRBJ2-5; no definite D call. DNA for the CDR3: TGTGCCAGCAGCCAAGAAGGGCCCCAAGAGACCCAGTACTTC. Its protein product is CASSQEGPQETQYF.